Listed below are T cell receptor beta chains from one sample, sequenced in a study of post-analysis software for immune sequencing data. TCRdb reprocessed the PCR reads via MiXCR and lists one record per CDR3 protein. Among approximately 350,000 distinct CDR3 sequences listed, 30% to 45% were seen once. Sequenced input: blood. These receptors were obtained from a girl aged 10 to 17 with multiple sclerosis. The CDR3 runs from the conserved cysteine through the conserved F or W. Fields, in order: V gene, CDR3 protein.

TRBV7-9 | CASSLLTGGSEQYF
TRBV6-2/TRBV6-3 | CASRSSGTKETQYF
TRBV28 | CASTQIDWTNTDTQYF
TRBV4-1 | CASSQVGGEQFF
TRBV7-2 | CASSLLTGASTDTQYF
TRBV6-2/TRBV6-3 | CASSSAEPNTEAFF
TRBV6-2/TRBV6-3 | CASGTGFPAEAFF
TRBV28 | CASSFAPGHYGYTF
TRBV4-2 | CASTGYKVLNSNEQFF
TRBV29-1 | CSVGRGTSLADTQYF
TRBV6-5 | CASSGGPYNEQFF
TRBV12-3/TRBV12-4 | CATAWDSTYEQYF
TRBV6-6 | CATERDYGSYEQYF
TRBV7-2 | CASSLGTQYF
TRBV5-5 | CASSQSPIQETQYF
TRBV29-1 | CSVEVETKQYF
TRBV12-3/TRBV12-4 | CAGSTAGGFDGYTF
TRBV2 | CASSDGGKQYMNTEAFF
TRBV4-1 | CASSPGALAGLYQETQYF
TRBV5-1 | CASGTNQETQYF
TRBV7-2 | CASSAAGREETQYF
TRBV4-3 | CASSQDAGVNTEAFF
TRBV5-1 | CASSLGSGGGTEAFF
TRBV4-2 | CASSQVDPQATEAFF
TRBV20-1 | CSARVQETQYF
TRBV6-5 | CASNRLGYEQYF
TRBV24-1 | CATSDRLAQETQYF
TRBV6-5 | CASSYKGWGQGGQETQYF
TRBV12-3/TRBV12-4 | CASSLQGGDTGELFF
TRBV7-9 | CASSPLWRQAETQYF
TRBV9 | CASSIGDWEQYF
TRBV5-5 | CASSLELDYNEQFF
TRBV7-3 | CASSPGQSLPPDTQYF
TRBV12-3/TRBV12-4 | CASRQQGHQPQHF
TRBV20-1 | CSARKGGTGIADTQYF
TRBV5-1 | CASSADRARDYGYTF
TRBV6-5 | CASSPLGGADYGQYF
TRBV5-1 | CASSLEVPGTGESQYF
TRBV24-1 | CATSTLEGQGWSHEQFF
TRBV12-3/TRBV12-4 | CASSSPERGGIISEQFF
TRBV20-1 | CSASLGGDQYF
TRBV7-9 | CASSLEPLNANEQFF